The clone carrying this TCR beta chain was recorded a few times. Its antigen is unidentified. This record belongs to a study of beta chain features in type 1 diabetes. Whole-study context: No age, gender or cell yield differences were seen between patients and healthy donors. Overall study results and limits: The study found that naive, central memory and Treg TCRB repertoires appeared more similar in patients than in healthy donors. Type 1 diabetes patients showed a moderate but significant shortening of TCRB CDR3s in all four CD4+ subsets.

Germline values: CDR1 SGHTA, CDR2 FQGNSA. J lost 3 bases, V lost 4 bases, and 10 bases had no gene match. The length of the CDR3 is 16 residues. Expressed TCRB transcripts were sequenced, since all the RNA that had been isolated was reverse transcribed. The data were produced by immunoSEQ multiplex PCR, yet TCRdb's version contains in-frame clones alone and is incomplete. This table has hundreds of thousands of clones, about 12% appearing once. Sequenced material: naive CD4+ T cells from blood. The source is a woman aged 18-29 years with type 1 diabetes. The chain carries TRBV7-2 and TRBJ2-7, with TRBD2 matching over 9 bases. The DNA of the CDR3 is TGTGCCAGCAGCTCCGATCTAGCGGGGATTTACTACGAGCAGTACTTC. Protein product: CASSSDLAGIYYEQYF.